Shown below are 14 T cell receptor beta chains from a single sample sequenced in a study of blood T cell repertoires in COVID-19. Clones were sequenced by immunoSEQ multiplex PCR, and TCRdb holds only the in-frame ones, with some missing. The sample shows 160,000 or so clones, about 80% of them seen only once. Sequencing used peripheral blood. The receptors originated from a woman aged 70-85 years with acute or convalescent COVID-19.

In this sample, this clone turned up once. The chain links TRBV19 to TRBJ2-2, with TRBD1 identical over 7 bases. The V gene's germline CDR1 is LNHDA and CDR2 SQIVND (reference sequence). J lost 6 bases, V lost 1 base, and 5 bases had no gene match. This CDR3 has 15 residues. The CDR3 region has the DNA TGTGCCAGTAGTATAGGAGAGGGGGCGGCCGGGGAGCTGTTTTTT. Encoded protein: CASSIGEGAAGELFF.

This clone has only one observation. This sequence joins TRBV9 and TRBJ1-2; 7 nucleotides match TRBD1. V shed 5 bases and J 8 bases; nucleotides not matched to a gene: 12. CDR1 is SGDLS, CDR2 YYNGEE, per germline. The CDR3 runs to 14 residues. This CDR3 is CASSQTGTSGGYTF. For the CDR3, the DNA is TGTGCCAGCAGTCAGACAGGGACCAGTGGAGGCTACACCTTC. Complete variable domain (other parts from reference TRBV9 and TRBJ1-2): DSGVTQTPKHLITATGQRVTLRCSPRSGDLSVYWYQQSLDQGLQFLIQYYNGEERAKGNILERFSAQQFPDLHSELNLSSLELGDSALYFCASSQTGTSGGYTFGSGTRLTVV.

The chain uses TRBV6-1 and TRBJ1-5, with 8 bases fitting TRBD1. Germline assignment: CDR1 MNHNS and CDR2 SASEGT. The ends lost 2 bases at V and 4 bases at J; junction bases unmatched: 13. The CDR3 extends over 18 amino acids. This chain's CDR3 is CASSELVSRTGTNQPQHF. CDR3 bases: TGTGCCAGCAGTGAATTAGTTTCTCGGACAGGGACTAATCAGCCCCAGCATTTT.

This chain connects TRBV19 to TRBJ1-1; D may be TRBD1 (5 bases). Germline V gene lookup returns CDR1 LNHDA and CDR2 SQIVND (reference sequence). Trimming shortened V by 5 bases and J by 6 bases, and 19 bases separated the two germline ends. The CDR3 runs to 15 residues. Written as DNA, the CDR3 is TGTGCCAGTAGTGGACACAGGACGGGAGGGTCTGAAGCTTTCTTT. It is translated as CASSGHRTGGSEAFF. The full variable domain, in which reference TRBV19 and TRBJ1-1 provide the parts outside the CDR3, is DGGITQSPKYLFRKEGQNVTLSCEQNLNHDAMYWYRQDPGQGLRLIYYSQIVNDFQKGDIAEGYSVSREKKESFPLTVTSAQKNPTAFYLCASSGHRTGGSEAFFGQGTRLTVV.

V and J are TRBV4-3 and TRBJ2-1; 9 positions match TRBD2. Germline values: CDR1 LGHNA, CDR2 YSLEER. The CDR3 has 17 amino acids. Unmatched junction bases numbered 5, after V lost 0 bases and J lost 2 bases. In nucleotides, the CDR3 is TGCGCCAGCAGCCAAGATTTGGCGGGGGGGCCCTACAATGAGCAGTTCTTC. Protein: CASSQDLAGGPYNEQFF.

The CDR3 sequence: CASSLGGGGASDTQYF. The CDR3 DNA reads as TGTGCCAGCAGCTTAGGGGGCGGGGGGGCCTCAGATACGCAGTATTTT. The chain uses TRBV11-2 and TRBJ2-3; 9 positions match TRBD2. This CDR3 spans 16 amino acids. The V and J ends lost 1 base and 4 bases, in that order; junction bases with no gene match: 6. The V gene's germline CDR1 is SGHAT and CDR2 FQNNGV.

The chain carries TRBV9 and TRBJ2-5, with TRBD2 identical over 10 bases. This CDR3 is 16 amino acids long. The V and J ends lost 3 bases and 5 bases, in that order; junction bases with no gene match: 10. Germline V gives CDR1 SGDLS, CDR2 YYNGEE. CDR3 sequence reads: CASSATSGGVGETQYF. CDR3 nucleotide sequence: TGTGCCAGCAGCGCTACCAGCGGGGGGGTCGGTGAGACCCAGTACTTC.

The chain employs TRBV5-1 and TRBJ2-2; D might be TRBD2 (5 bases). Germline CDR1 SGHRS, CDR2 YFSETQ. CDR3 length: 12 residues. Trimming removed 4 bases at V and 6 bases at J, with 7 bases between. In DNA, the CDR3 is TGCGCCAGCAGCGAGGGCTCCGGGGAGCTGTTTTTT. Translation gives CASSEGSGELFF. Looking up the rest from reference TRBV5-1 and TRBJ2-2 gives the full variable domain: KAGVTQTPRYLIKTRGQQVTLSCSPISGHRSVSWYQQTPGQGLQFLFEYFSETQRNKGNFPGRFSGRQFSNSRSEMNVSTLELGDSALYLCASSEGSGELFFGEGSRLTVL.

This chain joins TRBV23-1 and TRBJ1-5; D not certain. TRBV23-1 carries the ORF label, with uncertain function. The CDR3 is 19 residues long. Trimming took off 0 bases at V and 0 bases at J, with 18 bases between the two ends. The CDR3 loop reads CASSQSDISPLYSNQPQHF. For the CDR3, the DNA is TGCGCCAGCAGTCAATCTGACATATCTCCCCTATATAGCAATCAGCCCCAGCATTTT.

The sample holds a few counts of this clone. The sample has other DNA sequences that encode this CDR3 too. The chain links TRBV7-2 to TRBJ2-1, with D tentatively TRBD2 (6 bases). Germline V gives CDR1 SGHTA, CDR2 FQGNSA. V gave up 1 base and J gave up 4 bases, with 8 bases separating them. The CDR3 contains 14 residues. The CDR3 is CASSLGAGYNEQFF. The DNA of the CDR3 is TGTGCCAGCAGCTTAGGGGCGGGATACAATGAGCAGTTCTTC.

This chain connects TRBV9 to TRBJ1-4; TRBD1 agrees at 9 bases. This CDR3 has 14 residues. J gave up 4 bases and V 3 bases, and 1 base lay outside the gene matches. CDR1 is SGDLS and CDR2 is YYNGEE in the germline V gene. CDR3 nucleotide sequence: TGTGCCAGCAGCGCGGGACAGGGTAATGAAAAACTGTTTTTT. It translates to CASSAGQGNEKLFF. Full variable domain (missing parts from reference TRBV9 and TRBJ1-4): DSGVTQTPKHLITATGQRVTLRCSPRSGDLSVYWYQQSLDQGLQFLIQYYNGEERAKGNILERFSAQQFPDLHSELNLSSLELGDSALYFCASSAGQGNEKLFFGSGTQLSVL.

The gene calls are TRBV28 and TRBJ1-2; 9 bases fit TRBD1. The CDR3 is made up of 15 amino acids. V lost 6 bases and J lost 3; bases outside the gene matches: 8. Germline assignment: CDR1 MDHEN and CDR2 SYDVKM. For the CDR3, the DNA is TGTGCCAGCAGAATTTCACAGGGGGCCTACTATGGCTACACCTTC. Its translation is CASRISQGAYYGYTF.

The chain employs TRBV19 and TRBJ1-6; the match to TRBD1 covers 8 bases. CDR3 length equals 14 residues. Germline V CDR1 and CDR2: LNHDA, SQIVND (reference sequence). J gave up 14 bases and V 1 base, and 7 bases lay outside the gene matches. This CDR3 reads CASSIVPQGAALHF. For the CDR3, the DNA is TGTGCCAGTAGTATAGTTCCCCAGGGGGCAGCCCTCCACTTT.

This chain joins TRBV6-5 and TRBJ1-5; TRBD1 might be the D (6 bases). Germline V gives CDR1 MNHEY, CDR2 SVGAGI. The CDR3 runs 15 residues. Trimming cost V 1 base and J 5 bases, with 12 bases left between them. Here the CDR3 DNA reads TGTGCCAGCAGTTACTTCAGGGGTGAGGATCAGCCCCAGCATTTT. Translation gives CASSYFRGEDQPQHF.